This TCR beta chain was captured in a study of shared clonotypes between healthy human individuals. Study summary: Per donor, three plates held CD4 naive cells, three held CD4 memory, two held CD8 naive and one held CD8 memory. Study-level results: The study found lower generation probabilities in non-shared clonotypes than in those shared by all four donors.

Losses at the gene ends were 6 bases for V and 2 bases for J; bases not matched to a gene: 14. Germline V gene sequence: CDR1 KGHSH, CDR2 LQKENI. The CDR3 runs to 17 residues. Assay runs were performed at deep level. The protocol was immunoSEQ multiplex PCR, while the TCRdb copy is restricted to in-frame clones and leaves out a portion. The sample holds millions of clones, approximately 94% seen once. CD45RO-negative cells were positively selected for CCR7, leaving out terminally differentiated effector memory CD45RA+ cells. Participating donors were healthy, HIV-negative adults free of recent acute infections or vaccinations. Points on this clone: What it binds is not known.

The chain combines TRBV18 with TRBJ2-3; 7 positions agree with TRBD1. The sequence was obtained from a man aged 18-30 years in good health. Some clones in this sample may be carry-over from other donors' samples. The sample was naive CD8+ T cells from PBMCs. This chain's CDR3 is CASSLKDRPGTTDTQYF. For the CDR3, the DNA is TGTGCCAGCTCCCTCAAGGACAGGCCTGGGACCACAGATACGCAGTATTTT.